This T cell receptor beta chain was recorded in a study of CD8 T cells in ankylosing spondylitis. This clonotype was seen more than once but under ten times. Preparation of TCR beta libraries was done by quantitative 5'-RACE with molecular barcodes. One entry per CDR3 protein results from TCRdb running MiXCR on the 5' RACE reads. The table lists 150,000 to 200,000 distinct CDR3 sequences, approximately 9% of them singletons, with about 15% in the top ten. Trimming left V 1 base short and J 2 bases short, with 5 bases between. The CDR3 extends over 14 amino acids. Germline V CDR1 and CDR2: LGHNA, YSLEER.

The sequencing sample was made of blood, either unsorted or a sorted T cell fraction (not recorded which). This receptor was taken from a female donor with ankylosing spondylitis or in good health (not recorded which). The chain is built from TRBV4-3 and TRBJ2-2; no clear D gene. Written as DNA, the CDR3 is TGCGCCAGCAGCCAAGGGCCTAACACCGGGGAGCTGTTTTTT. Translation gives CASSQGPNTGELFF.